The T cell receptor beta chain under discussion was sequenced for a study of regulatory T cells in long-lasting Graves disease. Arm-PCR of CDR3 regions and iRepertoire HTBI primers were used to build TCR beta libraries. TCRdb called the multiplex PCR reads again in MiXCR, with one record for every CDR3 protein. This table has 600,000 to 650,000 distinct CDR3 sequences, roughly 15% appearing once. This clonotype was counted only a few times. Its antigen is still unknown. Study conclusions and caveats: TRBV28 was favored in persistent disease, as were TRBJ1-2 and TRBJ2-5. TCR diversity was lower in persistent Graves' patients (versus newly diagnosed ones). Sample size, which was small, may have reduced accuracy.

Documented time point: newly diagnosed GD, antithyroid drugs for less than 3 months. The TCR library was prepared using RNA isolated from PBMCs. V was trimmed by 1 base and J by 13 bases, leaving 14 bases between them. The V gene's germline CDR1 is MGHRA and CDR2 YSYEKL. The CDR3 consists of 13 residues. These same records also appear under a second study, on T cells in Graves' hyperthyroidism and ophthalmopathy.

This TCR was recovered from a woman younger than 45 with Graves disease. The sample here was peripheral blood mononuclear cells (PBMCs), taken at new diagnosis, from a patient treated with antithyroid drugs. This rearrangement joins TRBV4-1 to TRBJ2-1; D could derive from TRBD1 or TRBD2 (5 bases each). The CDR3: CASSQVIGTIQFF. The CDR3 bases are TGCGCCAGCAGCCAAGTAATCGGGACCATACAGTTCTTC.